The T cell receptor beta chain described here comes from a study of somatic mutations in cytotoxic T cells in rheumatoid arthritis. A few counts support this clone. What it binds is unknown. Looked up from germline, CDR1 is MDHEN and CDR2 is SYDVKM. V was clipped by 4 bases and J by 8 bases; unmatched bases: 9. The CDR3 spans 14 residues. Positive selection with magnetic beads achieved the isolation of CD4+ and CD8+ cells, followed by a flow cytometry check of purity. General study findings and limits: In rheumatoid arthritis patients, the slight underrepresentation of TRBV07 was not adjusted for multiple comparisons. Within the rheumatoid arthritis patients, CD8+ clonality went up as age increased (Spearman r of about 0.49). The same was not true of the healthy controls.

Assay used: immunoSEQ multiplex PCR; TCRdb lists only in-frame clones, some missing. The data show some 9,800 clones, around 85% seen once. The rearrangement uses TRBV28 and TRBJ1-2, with 8 bases matching TRBD1. The specimen was CD8+ T cells sorted from blood. This receptor was taken from a woman in her fifties or sixties in good health. Written as DNA, the CDR3 is TGTGCCAGCAGTTCCCTTACAGGGGGGAGGGGCTACACCTTC. Encoded protein: CASSSLTGGRGYTF.